This entry concerns a single TCR beta chain. The second PCR ran about 6 to 12 cycles with a sample-barcoded 5' primer and J-beta primers. Each CDR3 protein gets one entry after TCRdb re-called the 5' RACE reads with MiXCR. The repertoire holds hundreds of thousands of distinct CDR3 sequences, with roughly 26% as singletons. The data originate from a study of blood T cells in healthy people across ages. Germline assignment: CDR1 DFQATT and CDR2 SNEGSKA (reference sequence). V shed 2 bases and J shed 4 bases, with 11 bases lying between them. The CDR3 totals 13 residues. There were at least 6 micrograms of total RNA extracted from every sample.

Sequenced material: blood. The chain is built from TRBV20-1 and TRBJ1-1; D call uncertain. The TCR originated in a woman at least 80 years old in good health. The CDR3 loop is CSARLDGVTEAFF. CDR3 DNA sequence: TGCAGTGCTAGATTAGACGGGGTCACTGAAGCTTTCTTT.